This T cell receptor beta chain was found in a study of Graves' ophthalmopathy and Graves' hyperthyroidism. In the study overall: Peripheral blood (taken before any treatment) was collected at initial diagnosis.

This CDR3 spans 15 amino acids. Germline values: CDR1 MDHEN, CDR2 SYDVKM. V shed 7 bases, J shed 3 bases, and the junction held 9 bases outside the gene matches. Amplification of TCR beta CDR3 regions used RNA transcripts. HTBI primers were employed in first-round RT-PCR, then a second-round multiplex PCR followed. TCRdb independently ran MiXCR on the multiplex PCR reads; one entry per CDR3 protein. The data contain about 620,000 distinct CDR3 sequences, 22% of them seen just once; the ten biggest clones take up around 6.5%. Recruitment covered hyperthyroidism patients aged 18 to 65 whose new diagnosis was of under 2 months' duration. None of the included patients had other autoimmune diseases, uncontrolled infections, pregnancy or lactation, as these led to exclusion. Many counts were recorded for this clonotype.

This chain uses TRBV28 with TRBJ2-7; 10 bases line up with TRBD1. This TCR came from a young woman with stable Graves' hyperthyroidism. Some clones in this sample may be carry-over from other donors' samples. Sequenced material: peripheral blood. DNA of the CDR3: TGTGCCAGCATGTGGGGACAGGGGCGACTCTACGAGCAGTACTTC. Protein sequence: CASMWGQGRLYEQYF.